This is a list of T cell receptor beta chains from one sample in a study of blood T cells in healthy people across ages. TCRdb re-derived calls from the 5' RACE reads in MiXCR, one entry per CDR3 protein. The sample includes some 890,000 distinct CDR3 sequences, 29% of them seen just once. The sample was also reused in another study, on T cells of mothers and their children.

Sequences were obtained from blood. The receptors were gathered from a woman aged 35 to 49 in good health. The CDR3 runs from the conserved cysteine through the conserved F or W. A D gene is named only where the DNA matches it firmly. A row's size may be missing; if present it is once, few, many or a size class.

V gene,clone size,D gene,J gene,CDR3 DNA,CDR3 protein
TRBV5-1,.,TRBD2,TRBJ2-1,TGCGCCAGCAGCGTCGGGACTAGCGGGATGGGGGAGCAGTTCTTC,CASSVGTSGMGEQFF
TRBV7-8,few,TRBD1,TRBJ1-6,TGTGCCAGCAGCCCCCTCCCGGGACAGAGCCTAAATTCACCCCTCCACTTT,CASSPLPGQSLNSPLHF
TRBV7-2,.,TRBD1,TRBJ1-1,TGTGCCAGCAGCTTCAGGGGGCAGTGGGACACTGAAGCTTTCTTT,CASSFRGQWDTEAFF
TRBV27,many,.,TRBJ2-7,TGTGCCAGCAGTTTAGTTTCCAGGAGTCCCTACGAGCAGTACTTC,CASSLVSRSPYEQYF
TRBV28,few,TRBD1,TRBJ2-1,TGTGCCAGCGCTGACAGGGAGTTCTACAATGAGCAGTTCTTC,CASADREFYNEQFF
TRBV7-2,many,TRBD1,TRBJ1-2,TGTGCCAGCAGCCCGGACAGGGAGAACACCTTC,CASSPDRENTF
TRBV7-9,many,TRBD1,TRBJ2-7,TGTGCCAGCAGCTATACGGACAGGGCCTACGAGCAGTACTTC,CASSYTDRAYEQYF
TRBV28,.,.,TRBJ1-6,TGTGCCAGCAGTTTTTCGGGGGTAGGTTCACCCCTCCACTTT,CASSFSGVGSPLHF
TRBV9,.,.,TRBJ2-3,TGTGCCAGCAGCCCCTGGACAGTCACAGATACGCAGTATTTT,CASSPWTVTDTQYF
TRBV24-1,.,.,TRBJ2-3,TGTGCCACCAGTGATTCGGTGTCTGGATACACAGATACGCAGTATTTT,CATSDSVSGYTDTQYF
TRBV4-1,few,.,TRBJ1-5,TGCGCCAGCAGCCAAGATTGGGCAGGATCTATACATTTT,CASSQDWAGSIHF
TRBV6-4,many,TRBD2,TRBJ2-3,TGTGCCAGCAGTGAGCGGGGGGAAGGAGATACGCAGTATTTT,CASSERGEGDTQYF
TRBV7-2,.,TRBD1,TRBJ2-5,TGCGCCAGCAGCTTGGGGACAGGGTTGGGAGAGACCCAGTACTTC,CASSLGTGLGETQYF
TRBV28,.,.,TRBJ2-7,TGTGCCAGCTTCAGTTCCTACGAGCAGTACTTC,CASFSSYEQYF
TRBV7-9,.,TRBD1,TRBJ1-1,TGTGCCAGCAGCTCGTCCGGGACAGGCCCTAGGAGGAACACTGAAGCTTTCTTT,CASSSSGTGPRRNTEAFF
TRBV4-1,.,.,TRBJ2-3,TGCGCCGGCAGCCAAGATCAACCAGCAGATACGCAGTATTTT,CAGSQDQPADTQYF
TRBV12-3/TRBV12-4,.,.,TRBJ1-6,TGTGCCAGCAGTTCCCTTTATTCACCCCTCCACTTT,CASSSLYSPLHF
TRBV10-3,.,.,TRBJ1-1,TGTGCCGTGAGGGCGTCTGACACTGAAGCTTTCTTT,CAVRASDTEAFF
TRBV20-1,many,.,TRBJ2-5,TGCAGTGCTAGAGGCCGGAGCCAAGAGACCCAGTACTTC,CSARGRSQETQYF
TRBV20-1,.,.,TRBJ2-5,TGCAGTTGGGCGAGCCAGCAGACCCAGTACTTC,CSWASQQTQYF
TRBV20-1,many,TRBD1,TRBJ2-3,TGCAGTGCTAGAACCGGGACAGGCCAAATGCAGTATTTT,CSARTGTGQMQYF
TRBV7-2,few,.,TRBJ1-5,TGTGCCAGCAGCCAAGATGGGCTTGTCAATCAGCCCCAGCATTTT,CASSQDGLVNQPQHF
TRBV29-1,.,.,TRBJ2-7,TGCAGCGTTGAAGGGACGGGTGACGAGCAGTACTTC,CSVEGTGDEQYF
TRBV7-2,few,.,TRBJ2-1,TGTGCCAGCAGCTTTCAAGGGGGGGGTGACAATGAGCAGTTCTTC,CASSFQGGGDNEQFF
TRBV20-1,.,.,TRBJ1-4,TGCAGTGCTAGAGAAAACCTTCTCGGGACTAATGAAAAACTGTTTTTT,CSARENLLGTNEKLFF
TRBV5-1,.,.,TRBJ1-2,TGCGCCAGCAGCCGTGGGGAGAACTATAGCTACACCTTC,CASSRGENYSYTF
TRBV6-5,.,.,TRBJ1-2,TGTGCCAGCAGTTACCCAGAGGACGGCCACACCTTC,CASSYPEDGHTF
TRBV6-5,.,.,TRBJ1-2,TGTGCCAGCAGTTACTCGTCTGTCAGGAACTATGGCTACACCTTC,CASSYSSVRNYGYTF
TRBV9,many,.,TRBJ2-7,TGTGCCAGCAGCCACGGCGGGACCTACGAGCAGTACTTC,CASSHGGTYEQYF
TRBV11-2,.,TRBD2,TRBJ2-1,TGTGCCAGCAGCTTAGGAATTAGGGCGGGGGTTCCCTACGAGCAGTTCTTC,CASSLGIRAGVPYEQFF
TRBV18,.,.,TRBJ1-6,TGTGCCAGCTCACCCCCTAGCTTGGACAGAAGATCACCCCTCCACTTT,CASSPPSLDRRSPLHF
TRBV20-1,many,.,TRBJ1-2,TGCAGTGCTATACCCCTTGCAGGGGCCGGTGGCTACACCTTC,CSAIPLAGAGGYTF
TRBV19,few,.,TRBJ2-7,TGTGCCAGTTCCATCGGGGCCCTCGCCTACGAGCAGTACTTC,CASSIGALAYEQYF
TRBV4-2,few,TRBD1,TRBJ2-3,TGTGCCAGCAGCCATTGGGGACAGGGGGCCACCTCAGATACGCAGTATTTT,CASSHWGQGATSDTQYF
TRBV12-3/TRBV12-4,.,.,TRBJ1-2,TGTGCCAGCAGTGCCGGGACAAGGAAATTTACTAACTATGGCTACACCTTC,CASSAGTRKFTNYGYTF
TRBV4-1,many,.,TRBJ1-5,TGCGCCAGCAGCCAAGATCCGGGATCTAAAATCAATCAGCCCCAGCATTTT,CASSQDPGSKINQPQHF
TRBV12-3/TRBV12-4,many,TRBD2,TRBJ2-5,TGTGCCAGCACCGACCAACTAGCGTCCCAGACCCAGTACTTC,CASTDQLASQTQYF
TRBV21-1,.,.,TRBJ2-7,TGTGCCAGCATCACAGGGTCCTCCTACGAGCAGTACTTC,CASITGSSYEQYF
TRBV7-6,few,.,TRBJ2-5,TGTGCCAGCAGCGACGGCAATCGGGGGGCGAGTGAGACCCAGTACTTC,CASSDGNRGASETQYF
TRBV12-3/TRBV12-4,many,TRBD1,TRBJ2-7,TGTGCCAGCAGTTTACGGACAGGGGGCGCGTCGGGGGAGCAGTACTTC,CASSLRTGGASGEQYF
TRBV28,.,TRBD1,TRBJ1-2,TGTGCCAGCAGTCTCCCGGAACAGGGGGCGAAGGCGGGCTACACCTTC,CASSLPEQGAKAGYTF
TRBV6-5,few,.,TRBJ1-3,TGTGCCAGCACCCGCTGGAAGGGGTCTGGAAACACCATATATTTT,CASTRWKGSGNTIYF
TRBV2,few,.,TRBJ1-2,TGTGCCAGCAGGGAAAGAGGGGTCGGCGGCTACACCTTC,CASRERGVGGYTF
TRBV29-1,many,.,TRBJ2-7,TGCAGCGTCGCCGGGACCCACCGTTACGAGCAGTACTTC,CSVAGTHRYEQYF
TRBV28,.,TRBD2,TRBJ2-5,TGTGCCAGCAGGGAGGGGACTAGCGGAGATCAAGAGACCCAGTACTTC,CASREGTSGDQETQYF